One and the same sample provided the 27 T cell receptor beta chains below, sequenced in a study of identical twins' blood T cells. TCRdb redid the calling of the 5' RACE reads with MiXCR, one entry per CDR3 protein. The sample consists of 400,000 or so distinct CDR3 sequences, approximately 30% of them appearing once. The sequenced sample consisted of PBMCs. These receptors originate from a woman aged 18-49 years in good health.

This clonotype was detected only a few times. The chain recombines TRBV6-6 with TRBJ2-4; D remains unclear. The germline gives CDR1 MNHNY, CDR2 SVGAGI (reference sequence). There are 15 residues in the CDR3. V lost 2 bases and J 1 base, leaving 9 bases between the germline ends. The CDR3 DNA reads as TGTGCCAGCAGTTACGGCACGTGGGCCAAAAACATTCAGTACTTC. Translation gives CASSYGTWAKNIQYF.

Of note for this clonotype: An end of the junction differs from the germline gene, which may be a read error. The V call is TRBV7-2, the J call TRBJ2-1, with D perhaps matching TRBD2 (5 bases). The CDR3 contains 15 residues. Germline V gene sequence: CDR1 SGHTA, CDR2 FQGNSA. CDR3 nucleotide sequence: TGTGCCAGCAGCTTAGCCGCTAGCTTGTACAATGAGCAGTTATTC. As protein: CASSLAASLYNEQLF.

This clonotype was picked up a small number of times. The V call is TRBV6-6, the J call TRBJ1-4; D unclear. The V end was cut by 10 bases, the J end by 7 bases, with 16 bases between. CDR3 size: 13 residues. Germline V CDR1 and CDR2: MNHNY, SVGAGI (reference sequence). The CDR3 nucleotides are TGTGCCAAAAGCCCGGAGGAAGGTGAAAAACTGTTTTTT. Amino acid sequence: CAKSPEEGEKLFF.

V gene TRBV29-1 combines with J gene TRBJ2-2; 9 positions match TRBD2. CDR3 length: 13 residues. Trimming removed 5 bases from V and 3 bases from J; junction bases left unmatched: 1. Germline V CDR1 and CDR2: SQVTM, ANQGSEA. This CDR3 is CSVRTSDTGELFF. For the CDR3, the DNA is TGCAGCGTTAGGACTAGCGACACCGGGGAGCTGTTTTTT.

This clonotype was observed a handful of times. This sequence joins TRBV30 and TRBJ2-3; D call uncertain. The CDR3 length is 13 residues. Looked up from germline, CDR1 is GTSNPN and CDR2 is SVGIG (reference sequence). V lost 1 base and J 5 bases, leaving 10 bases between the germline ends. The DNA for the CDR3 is TGTGCCTGGAGTGCTGGGTCTGGAGATACGCAGTATTTT. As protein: CAWSAGSGDTQYF.

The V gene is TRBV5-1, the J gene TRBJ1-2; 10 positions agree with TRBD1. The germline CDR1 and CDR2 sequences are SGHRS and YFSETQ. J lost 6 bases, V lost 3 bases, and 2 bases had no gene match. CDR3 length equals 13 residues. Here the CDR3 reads CASSSGQGDGYTF. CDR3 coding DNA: TGCGCCAGCAGCTCCGGACAGGGGGATGGCTACACCTTC.

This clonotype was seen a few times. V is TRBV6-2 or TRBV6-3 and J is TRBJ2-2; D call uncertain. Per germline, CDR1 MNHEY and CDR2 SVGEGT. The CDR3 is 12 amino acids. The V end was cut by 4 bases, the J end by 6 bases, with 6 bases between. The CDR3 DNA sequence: TGTGCCAGCAGTTTGTATCCCGGGGAGCTGTTTTTT. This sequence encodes CASSLYPGELFF.

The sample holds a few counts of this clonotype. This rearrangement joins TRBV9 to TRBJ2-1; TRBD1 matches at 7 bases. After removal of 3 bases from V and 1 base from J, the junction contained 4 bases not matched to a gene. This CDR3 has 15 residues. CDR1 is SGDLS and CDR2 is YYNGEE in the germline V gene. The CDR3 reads CASSARDRSYNEQFF. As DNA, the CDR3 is TGTGCCAGCAGCGCTCGGGACAGATCCTACAATGAGCAGTTCTTC.

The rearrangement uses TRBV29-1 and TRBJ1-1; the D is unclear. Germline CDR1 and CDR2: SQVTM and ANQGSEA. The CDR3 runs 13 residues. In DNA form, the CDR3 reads TGCACCGCAGTCGGGTCCCAGAACACTGAAGCTTTCTTT. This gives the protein CTAVGSQNTEAFF.

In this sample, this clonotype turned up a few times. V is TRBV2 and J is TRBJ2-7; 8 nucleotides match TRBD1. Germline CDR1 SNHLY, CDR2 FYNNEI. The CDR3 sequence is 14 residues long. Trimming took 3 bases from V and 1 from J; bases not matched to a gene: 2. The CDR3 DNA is TGTGCCAGCAGTGACAGGGGGCCTTCCTACGAGCAGTACTTC. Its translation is CASSDRGPSYEQYF.

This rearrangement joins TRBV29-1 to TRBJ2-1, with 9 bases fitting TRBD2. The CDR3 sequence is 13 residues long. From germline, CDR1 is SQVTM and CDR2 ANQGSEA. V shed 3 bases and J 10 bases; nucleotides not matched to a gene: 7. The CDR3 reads CSVDRLAGYEQFF. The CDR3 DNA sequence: TGCAGCGTTGATAGGCTAGCGGGGTACGAGCAGTTCTTC.

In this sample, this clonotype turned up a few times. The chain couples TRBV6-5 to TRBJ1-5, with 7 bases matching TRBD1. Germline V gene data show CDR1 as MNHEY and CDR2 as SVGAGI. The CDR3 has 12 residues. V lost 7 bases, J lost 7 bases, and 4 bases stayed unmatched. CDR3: CASKGAGQPQHF. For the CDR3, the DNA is TGTGCCAGCAAGGGGGCAGGACAGCCCCAGCATTTT.

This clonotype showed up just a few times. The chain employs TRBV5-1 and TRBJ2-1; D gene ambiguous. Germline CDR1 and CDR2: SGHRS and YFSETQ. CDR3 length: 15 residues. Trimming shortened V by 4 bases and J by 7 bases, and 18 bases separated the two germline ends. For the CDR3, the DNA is TGCGCCAGCAGCCTTGACTTAGCCTCGTCAAATGAGCAGTTCTTC. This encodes CASSLDLASSNEQFF.

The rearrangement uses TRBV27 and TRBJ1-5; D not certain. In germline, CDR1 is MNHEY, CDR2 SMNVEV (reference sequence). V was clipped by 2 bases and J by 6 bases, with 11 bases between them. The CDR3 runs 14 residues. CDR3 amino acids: CASSLQGRRQPQHF. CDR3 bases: TGTGCCAGCAGTTTACAAGGGAGACGTCAGCCCCAGCATTTT.

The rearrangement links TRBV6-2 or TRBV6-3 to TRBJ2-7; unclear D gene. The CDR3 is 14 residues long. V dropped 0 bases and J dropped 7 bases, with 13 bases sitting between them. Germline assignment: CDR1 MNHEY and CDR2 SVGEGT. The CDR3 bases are TGTGCCAGCAGTTACTCCGTGTTTTCCTGGGAGCAGTACTTC. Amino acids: CASSYSVFSWEQYF.

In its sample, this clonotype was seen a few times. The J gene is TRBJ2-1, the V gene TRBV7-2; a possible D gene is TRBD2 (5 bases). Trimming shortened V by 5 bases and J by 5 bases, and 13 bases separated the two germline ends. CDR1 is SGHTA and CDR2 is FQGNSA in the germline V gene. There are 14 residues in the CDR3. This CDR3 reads CASSLPLAHNEQFF. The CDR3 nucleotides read TGTGCCAGCAGCCTACCCCTAGCCCACAATGAGCAGTTCTTC.

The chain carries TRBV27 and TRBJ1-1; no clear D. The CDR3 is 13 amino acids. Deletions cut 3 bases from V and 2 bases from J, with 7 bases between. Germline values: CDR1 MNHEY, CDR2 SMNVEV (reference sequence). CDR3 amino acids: CASSFIGNTEAFF. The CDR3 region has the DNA TGTGCCAGCAGTTTTATAGGAAACACTGAAGCTTTCTTT.

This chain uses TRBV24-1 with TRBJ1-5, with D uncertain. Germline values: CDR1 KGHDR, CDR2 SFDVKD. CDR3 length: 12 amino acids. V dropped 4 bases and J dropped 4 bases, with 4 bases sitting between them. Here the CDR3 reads CATSDGNQPQHF. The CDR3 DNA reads TGTGCCACCAGTGACGGGAATCAGCCCCAGCATTTT.

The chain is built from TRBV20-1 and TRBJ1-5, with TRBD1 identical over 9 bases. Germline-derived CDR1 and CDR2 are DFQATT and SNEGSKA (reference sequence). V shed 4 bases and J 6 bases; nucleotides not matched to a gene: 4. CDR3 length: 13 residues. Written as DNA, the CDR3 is TGCAGTGCTAATGGACAGGGGAGTCAGCCCCAGCATTTT. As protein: CSANGQGSQPQHF.

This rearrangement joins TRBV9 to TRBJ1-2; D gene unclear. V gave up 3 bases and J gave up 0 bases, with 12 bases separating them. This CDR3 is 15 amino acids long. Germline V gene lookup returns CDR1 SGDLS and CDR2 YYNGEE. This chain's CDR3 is CASSAGDGTNYGYTF. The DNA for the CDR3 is TGTGCCAGCAGCGCCGGCGACGGAACTAACTATGGCTACACCTTC.

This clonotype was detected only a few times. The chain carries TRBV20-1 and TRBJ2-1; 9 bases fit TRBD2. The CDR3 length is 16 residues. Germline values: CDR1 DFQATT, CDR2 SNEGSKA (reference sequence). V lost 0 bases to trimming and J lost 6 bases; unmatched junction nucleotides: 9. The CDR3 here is CSARDRLAGIGNEQFF. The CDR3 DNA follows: TGCAGTGCTAGAGACCGGCTAGCGGGGATTGGCAATGAGCAGTTCTTC.

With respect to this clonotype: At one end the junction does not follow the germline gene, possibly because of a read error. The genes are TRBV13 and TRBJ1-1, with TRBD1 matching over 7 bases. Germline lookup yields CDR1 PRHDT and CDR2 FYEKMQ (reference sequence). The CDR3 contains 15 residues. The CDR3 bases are TGTGCCTGCAGCTCATGGGGGCAGGGGGACACTGAAGCTTTCTTT. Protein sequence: CACSSWGQGDTEAFF.

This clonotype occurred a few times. CDR3 coding DNA: TGCGCCAGCAGCTTGCCGGCGGAAAAACTGTTTTTT. It encodes CASSLPAEKLFF. The chain employs TRBV5-1 and TRBJ1-4; D gene unclear. CDR1 is SGHRS and CDR2 is YFSETQ in the germline V gene. This CDR3 has 12 amino acids. Trimming stripped 1 base from V and 8 bases from J, with 6 bases between.

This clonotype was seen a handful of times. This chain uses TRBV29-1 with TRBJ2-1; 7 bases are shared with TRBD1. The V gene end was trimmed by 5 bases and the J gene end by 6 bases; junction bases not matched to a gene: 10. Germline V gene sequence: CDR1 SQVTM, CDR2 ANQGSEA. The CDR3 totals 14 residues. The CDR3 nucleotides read TGCAGCGTTCGGAGACAGGGAAATTCCAATGAGCAGTTCTTC. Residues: CSVRRQGNSNEQFF.

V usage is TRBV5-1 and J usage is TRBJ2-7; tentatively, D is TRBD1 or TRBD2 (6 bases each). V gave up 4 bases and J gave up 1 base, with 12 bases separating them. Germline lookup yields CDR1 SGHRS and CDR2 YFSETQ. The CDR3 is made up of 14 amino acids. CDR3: CASSLEGGSYEQYF. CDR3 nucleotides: TGCGCCAGCAGCCTTGAAGGGGGGTCCTACGAGCAGTACTTC.

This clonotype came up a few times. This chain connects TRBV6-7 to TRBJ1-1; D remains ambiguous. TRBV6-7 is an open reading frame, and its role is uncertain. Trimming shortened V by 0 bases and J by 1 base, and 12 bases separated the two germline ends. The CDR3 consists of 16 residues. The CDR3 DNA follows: TGTGCCAGCAGTTACTCAGACTCCGGGGAGAACACTGAAGCTTTCTTT. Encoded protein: CASSYSDSGENTEAFF.

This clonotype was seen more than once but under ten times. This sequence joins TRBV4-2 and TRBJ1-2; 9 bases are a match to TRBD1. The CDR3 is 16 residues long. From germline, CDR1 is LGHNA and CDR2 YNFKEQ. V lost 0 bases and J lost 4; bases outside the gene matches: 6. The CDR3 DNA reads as TGTGCCAGCAGCCAAGACAGGGACAGGGTACTCTATGGCTACACCTTC. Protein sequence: CASSQDRDRVLYGYTF.